In this sample, the clone carrying this TCR beta chain turned up a few times. Antigen unknown. These data are taken from a study of cytomegalovirus exposure and HLA in healthy donors. Study-wide results and limits: An analysis was carried out later, and it reportedly showed fewer N-insertions in an Asian-associated ancestry cluster than the approximately 700-donor mean. Being productive about 90% or about 30% of the time was typical of most TCR beta V segments in an earlier analysis.

Germline CDR1 SGDLS, CDR2 YYNGEE. The trim removed 0 bases at V and 4 bases at J, leaving 7 bases unmatched. This CDR3 has 15 amino acids. In the PCR, 60 Vbeta and 13 Jbeta primers were used. Under the authors' procedure: Later analysis identified tens of millions of unique TCR beta chains, about 12 million shared. TCRdb's table, derived via immunoSEQ multiplex PCR, lists solely in-frame clones and lacks some. Clone size and the V and J calls come from that table; the DNA yielded D and trimming. The data hold about 130,000 clones, with about 86% observed a single time. Sequenced sample: PBMCs. V and J are TRBV9 and TRBJ2-7, with 7 bases fitting TRBD2. This sequence was found in a man aged 18 to 29 in good health and CMV-seronegative. This CDR3 reads CASSVGVGGWYEQYF. CDR3 nucleotides: TGTGCCAGCAGCGTAGGAGTGGGAGGGTGGTACGAGCAGTACTTC.